The 24 T cell receptor beta chains below were found in one sample sequenced in a study of blood T cell repertoires in COVID-19. The method was immunoSEQ multiplex PCR; TCRdb's version includes in-frame clones alone and lacks a portion of them. The sample lists approximately 31,000 clones, less than 90% occurring once. Sequenced: peripheral blood. The origin of the receptors is a woman in her fifties or sixties with active COVID-19.

The chain links TRBV18 to TRBJ2-7; possible D gene TRBD1, 6 bases. The CDR3 runs to 15 residues. Trimming cost V 2 bases and J 7 bases, with 18 bases left between them. Germline CDR1 reads KGHSH; CDR2 reads LQKENI. The CDR3 region has the DNA TGTGCCAGCTCACCATCGGCAGGGGCATCTGGGGAGCAGTACTTC. Translated, it gives CASSPSAGASGEQYF.

This clone was recorded only once. The chain is built from TRBV6-2 or TRBV6-3 and TRBJ2-7; TRBD1 agrees at 8 bases. The CDR3 is made up of 16 amino acids. Germline CDR1 is MNHEY and CDR2 is SVGEGT. J was trimmed by 4 bases and V by 2 bases; bases with no gene match: 10. The CDR3 DNA reads as TGTGCCAGCAGTTACGCGACCGGGACAGGCGTTTACGAGCAGTACTTC. Translated, it gives CASSYATGTGVYEQYF.

This chain connects TRBV5-4 to TRBJ2-3; 8 bases match TRBD1. Germline values: CDR1 SGHNT, CDR2 YYREEE (reference sequence). The ends lost 1 base at V and 7 bases at J; junction bases unmatched: 2. The CDR3 has 13 residues. CDR3 sequence: CASSLSGGNTQYF. CDR3 in DNA: TGTGCCAGCAGCTTGTCAGGGGGCAATACGCAGTATTTT.

The rearrangement links TRBV6-1 to TRBJ1-4, with TRBD1 as a possible D gene (6 bases). Trimming took 3 bases from V and 8 from J, leaving 10 bases between them. The CDR3 length is 13 residues. The V gene's germline CDR1 is MNHNS and CDR2 SASEGT. This chain's CDR3 is CASSDDDREKLFF. Here the CDR3 DNA reads TGTGCCAGCAGTGACGACGACAGGGAAAAACTGTTTTTT.

The rearrangement joins TRBV28 to TRBJ1-2; a possible D gene is TRBD1 (6 bases). Germline values: CDR1 MDHEN, CDR2 SYDVKM. This CDR3 is built from 13 residues. Trimming cost V 4 bases and J 7 bases, with 13 bases left between them. The DNA for the CDR3 is TGTGCCAGCAGTTCTAATAACAGGGTTGGCTACACCTTC. It yields the protein CASSSNNRVGYTF.

The rearrangement links TRBV9 to TRBJ2-3; TRBD1 agrees at 9 bases. Germline assignment: CDR1 SGDLS and CDR2 YYNGEE. J lost 2 bases, V lost 4 bases, and 8 bases had no gene match. The CDR3 runs 16 residues. This chain's CDR3 is CASSPGTGRDTDTQYF. The CDR3 nucleotides read TGTGCCAGCAGCCCCGGGACAGGGAGAGACACAGATACGCAGTATTTT.

CDR3 coding DNA: TGTGCCAGCAGCTTATATAGCGTAGGGAACACTGAAGCTTTCTTT. Translated, it gives CASSLYSVGNTEAFF. The chain combines TRBV7-2 with TRBJ1-1; D unclear. The germline gives CDR1 SGHTA, CDR2 FQGNSA. The V end was cut by 2 bases, the J end by 1 base, with 11 bases between. The length of the CDR3 is 15 residues.

Here the CDR3 DNA reads TGTGCCAGCAGCAAACTAGCGGGGGGGCTAGAGACCCAGTACTTC. Its protein product is CASSKLAGGLETQYF. This chain links TRBV7-9 with TRBJ2-5, with TRBD2 matching 13 bases. In germline, CDR1 is SEHNR, CDR2 FQNEAQ (reference sequence). The CDR3 length is 15 residues. J was trimmed by 4 bases and V by 5 bases; bases with no gene match: 4.

In its sample, this clone was seen a few times. J is TRBJ1-1 and V is TRBV6-5; D ambiguous. Germline V CDR1 and CDR2: MNHEY, SVGAGI. The CDR3 sequence is 13 residues long. The V gene lost 2 bases and the J gene lost 3 bases, with 7 bases spanning the gap. CDR3 sequence (DNA): TGTGCCAGCAGTTACCGCGATGACACTGAAGCTTTCTTT. This codes for CASSYRDDTEAFF.

The chain is built from TRBV10-3 and TRBJ1-5, with no clear D. The CDR3 has 14 residues. The V end was cut by 0 bases, the J end by 6 bases, with 9 bases between. Germline values: CDR1 ENHRY, CDR2 SYGVKD. The CDR3 here is CAISESTSGQPQHF. The CDR3 nucleotides are TGTGCCATCAGTGAGTCTACGTCAGGTCAGCCCCAGCATTTT.

Only one count was recorded for this clone. The chain couples TRBV5-1 to TRBJ2-1; 12 bases match TRBD2. CDR1 and CDR2 from the germline V gene are SGHRS and YFSETQ. V gave up 4 bases and J gave up 0 bases; unmatched junction bases: 17. There are 21 residues in the CDR3. This CDR3 is CASSPKTSGRLSLSSYNEQFF. Written as DNA, the CDR3 is TGCGCCAGCAGCCCCAAGACTAGCGGGAGATTATCTCTGAGCTCCTACAATGAGCAGTTCTTC.

Only one count was recorded for this clone. The V and J genes are TRBV28 and TRBJ2-5, with 14 bases identical to TRBD2. The trim removed 6 bases at V and 3 bases at J, leaving 3 bases unmatched. Looked up from germline, CDR1 is MDHEN and CDR2 is SYDVKM. CDR3 length: 15 residues. CDR3 DNA: TGTGCCAGCAGGGAGACTAGCGGGGGGGAAGAGACCCAGTACTTC. Its translation is CASRETSGGEETQYF.

This sequence joins TRBV18 and TRBJ1-6, with D unclear. Germline CDR1 reads KGHSH; CDR2 reads LQKENI. Deletions cut 3 bases from V and 8 bases from J, with 8 bases between. The CDR3 sequence is 13 residues long. The CDR3 DNA follows: TGTGCCAGCTCACCGGCGGTTGATTCACCCCTCCACTTT. This codes for CASSPAVDSPLHF.

The gene calls are TRBV18 and TRBJ2-2; possible D gene TRBD1, 6 bases. Germline V gene lookup returns CDR1 KGHSH and CDR2 LQKENI. Trimming cost V 2 bases and J 5 bases, with 9 bases left between them. The CDR3 runs to 14 residues. The CDR3: CASSPGQPTGELFF. In DNA, the CDR3 is TGTGCCAGCTCACCAGGACAGCCAACCGGGGAGCTGTTTTTT.

The rearrangement links TRBV6-6 to TRBJ1-4; D remains ambiguous. V gave up 7 bases and J gave up 7 bases, with 7 bases separating them. Germline CDR1 MNHNY, CDR2 SVGAGI (reference sequence). The length of the CDR3 is 11 residues. This chain's CDR3 is CASTPGEKLFF. The CDR3 nucleotides are TGTGCCAGCACGCCAGGTGAAAAACTGTTTTTT.

The V call is TRBV19, the J call TRBJ2-3; 8 nucleotides line up with TRBD1. Looked up from germline, CDR1 is LNHDA and CDR2 is SQIVND (reference sequence). Trimming took 5 bases from V and 1 from J; bases not matched to a gene: 2. CDR3 length: 14 amino acids. This CDR3 is CASSPGGGTDTQYF. In DNA, the CDR3 is TGTGCCAGTAGTCCAGGGGGCGGCACAGATACGCAGTATTTT.

This clone turned up a few times. This chain uses TRBV6-2 or TRBV6-3 with TRBJ1-4, with unresolved D. CDR1 is MNHEY and CDR2 is SVGEGT in the germline V gene. V was cut by 0 bases and J by 8 bases, with 16 bases left in between. The CDR3 has 16 amino acids. The CDR3 loop is CASSYSTRRREEKLFF. The CDR3 DNA follows: TGTGCCAGCAGTTACTCGACGAGGCGCCGGGAGGAAAAACTGTTTTTT.

The V gene is TRBV30, the J gene TRBJ2-6; D remains ambiguous. Per germline, CDR1 GTSNPN and CDR2 SVGIG (reference sequence). The CDR3 has 17 residues. The V end was cut by 3 bases, the J end by 2 bases, with 17 bases between. This CDR3 reads CAWSRLQTPPGANVLTF. The CDR3 region has the DNA TGTGCCTGGAGCCGATTGCAAACTCCACCTGGGGCCAACGTCCTGACTTTC.

The chain employs TRBV19 and TRBJ2-3; D not certain. Germline V gene sequence: CDR1 LNHDA, CDR2 SQIVND (reference sequence). With 5 bases removed from V and 5 bases from J, the gap between germline ends came to 5 bases. The CDR3 has 11 residues. The DNA of the CDR3 is TGTGCCAGTAGTGTCCGAGATACGCAGTATTTT. It codes for CASSVRDTQYF. The whole variable domain, remainder taken from reference TRBV19 and TRBJ2-3, is DGGITQSPKYLFRKEGQNVTLSCEQNLNHDAMYWYRQDPGQGLRLIYYSQIVNDFQKGDIAEGYSVSREKKESFPLTVTSAQKNPTAFYLCASSVRDTQYFGPGTRLTVL.

The chain has TRBV12-5 and TRBJ2-1, with TRBD2 matching 8 bases. V lost 5 bases to trimming and J lost 6 bases; unmatched junction nucleotides: 12. Germline CDR1 is LGHNT and CDR2 is FRNRAP. The CDR3 spans 16 residues. DNA for the CDR3: TGTGCTAGTGGTCTAGAAGCGGGAGCTCGTTCCAATGAGCAGTTCTTC. Protein sequence: CASGLEAGARSNEQFF.

Here the CDR3 reads CASSLGGTSGKNIQYF. The CDR3 nucleotides are TGCGCCAGCAGCTTGGGCGGCACATCGGGCAAAAACATTCAGTACTTC. This chain connects TRBV5-1 to TRBJ2-4; D not certain. Germline-derived CDR1 and CDR2 are SGHRS and YFSETQ. V was cut by 0 bases and J by 3 bases, with 13 bases left in between. The CDR3 is made up of 16 amino acids.

CDR3: CASSQAEGMLDEQFF. The DNA of the CDR3 is TGTGCCAGCAGCCAAGCGGAGGGAATGCTGGATGAGCAGTTCTTC. The rearrangement links TRBV4-2 to TRBJ2-1; the D gene is possibly TRBD2 (6 bases). The CDR3 loop spans 15 amino acids. From germline, CDR1 is LGHNA and CDR2 YNFKEQ. The ends were cut back, 1 base at V and 8 bases at J, with 15 bases in the middle.

This sequence joins TRBV28 and TRBJ1-5, with D uncertain. Germline lookup yields CDR1 MDHEN and CDR2 SYDVKM. This CDR3 is built from 12 residues. The ends were cut back, 5 bases at V and 7 bases at J, with 9 bases in the middle. CDR3 amino acids: CASSGRVQPQHF. In DNA form, the CDR3 reads TGTGCCAGCAGTGGGCGGGTACAGCCCCAGCATTTT.

This chain connects TRBV6-5 to TRBJ2-7; 8 bases align to TRBD1. This CDR3 comprises 16 residues. The V and J ends lost 4 bases and 4 bases, in that order; junction bases with no gene match: 12. Germline values: CDR1 MNHEY, CDR2 SVGAGI. CDR3 sequence: CASSSTGQGMPYEQYF. For the CDR3, the DNA is TGTGCCAGCAGTTCTACAGGACAGGGAATGCCGTACGAGCAGTACTTC.